Described below is a single T cell receptor (beta chain) sequence and its context. No antigen is known for it. These data originate in a study of cytomegalovirus exposure and HLA in healthy donors. Findings of the study overall: HLA alleles were associated with 15,000 to 20,000 TCR beta sequences in a later analysis at 0.05 false discovery rate. Most TCR sequences showed up rarely, but some public TCRs showed up in many donors.

Trimming stripped 2 bases from V and 0 bases from J, with 7 bases between. Germline assignment: CDR1 MDHEN and CDR2 SYDVKM. There are 14 residues in the CDR3. The PCR contained 60 Vbeta and 13 Jbeta primers. Study processing details: Unique TCR beta chains numbered about 80 million in a later analysis, with approximately 10 million shared. Assay used: immunoSEQ multiplex PCR; TCRdb lists only in-frame clones, some missing. V and J calls and clone size are as listed in that table; D and trimming were resolved from the DNA. The sample consists of 140,000 to 150,000 clones, 80% of them appearing once. Specimen: PBMCs. This chain joins TRBV28 and TRBJ1-1; unclear D gene. The TCR comes from a man aged 40-50 years in good health and CMV-seronegative. The CDR3 nucleotides read TGTGCCAGCAGTTTACACAGACTGAACACTGAAGCTTTCTTT. Translating gives CASSLHRLNTEAFF.